The clone carrying this T cell receptor beta chain came up a few times. The target antigen is unknown. cDNA libraries of TCR beta carried unique molecular identifiers. Each CDR3 protein gets one entry after TCRdb re-called the PCR reads with MiXCR. The table records 650,000 to 900,000 distinct CDR3 sequences, around 45% of them present only once. The record originates from a study of post-analysis software for immune sequencing data. Study outcomes and limitations: People with multiple sclerosis had a significantly lower normalized Chao1 diversity than controls did. Five or six TRBV segments, TRBV5-6, TRBV5-1 and TRBV20-1 among them, were found more frequent in patients than controls. F measure grouped same-batch samples tightly together.

CDR1 and CDR2 from the germline V gene are WNHNN and SYGVQD (reference sequence). This CDR3 comprises 14 residues. V lost 4 bases to trimming and J lost 0 bases, with 7 bases between them. This chain uses TRBV10-1 with TRBJ2-4, with D hard to call. Sequencing was carried out using blood. The source is a girl aged 10-17 years with multiple sclerosis. In DNA, the CDR3 is TGCGCCAGCAGTGCCGGTGGAGCCAAAAACATTCAGTACTTC. Its translation: CASSAGGAKNIQYF.